This T cell receptor (beta chain) derives from a study of cytomegalovirus exposure and HLA in healthy donors. The PCR used 60 Vbeta and 13 Jbeta primers. Some clones are missing from TCRdb's copy, which holds only in-frame ones; the method was immunoSEQ multiplex PCR. The data show over 95,000 clones, 74% seen once. Source material: PBMCs. This sequence originates from a human donor in good health.

The CDR3 region is CASSLSFGGAHGYTF. CDR3 nucleotides: TGTGCCAGCAGTTTAAGCTTCGGGGGGGCGCATGGCTACACCTTC. The chain recombines TRBV28 with TRBJ1-2, with D possibly being TRBD1 (6 bases). This CDR3 has 15 amino acids. V lost 2 bases and J lost 6, with 16 bases in between. Germline V gene lookup returns CDR1 MDHEN and CDR2 SYDVKM.